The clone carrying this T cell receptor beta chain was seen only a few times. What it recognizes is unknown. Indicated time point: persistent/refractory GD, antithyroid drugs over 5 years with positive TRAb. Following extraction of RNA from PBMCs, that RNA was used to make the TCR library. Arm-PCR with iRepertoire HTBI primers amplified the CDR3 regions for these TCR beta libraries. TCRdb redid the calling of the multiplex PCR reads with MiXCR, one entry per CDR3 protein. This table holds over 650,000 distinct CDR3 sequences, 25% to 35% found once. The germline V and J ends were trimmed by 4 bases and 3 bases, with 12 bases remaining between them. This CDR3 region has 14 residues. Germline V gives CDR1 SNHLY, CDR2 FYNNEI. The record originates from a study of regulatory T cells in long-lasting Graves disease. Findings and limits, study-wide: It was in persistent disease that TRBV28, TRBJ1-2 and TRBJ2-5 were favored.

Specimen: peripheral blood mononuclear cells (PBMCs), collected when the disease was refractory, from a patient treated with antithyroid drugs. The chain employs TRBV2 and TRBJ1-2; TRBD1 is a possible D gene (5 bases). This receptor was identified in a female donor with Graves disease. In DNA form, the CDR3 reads TGTGCCAGCAGTGGGGTGCAGGGTGACTATGGCTACACCTTC. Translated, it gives CASSGVQGDYGYTF.